Shown below are 12 T cell receptor beta chains from a single sample sequenced in a study of blood T cell repertoires in COVID-19 (dated by TCRdb to about 2020). Library method: the immunoSEQ multiplex PCR assay. The immuneACCESS repertoire file appears here via TCRdb, limited to in-frame rearrangements. These files lack a portion of the clones; in checked studies, under half of the deficit traces to unresolved V genes, and the cause of the others is not known. The sample table records 100,000 to 150,000 clones; 85% to 90% of these occur just once. Of the sample, about 6.9% is held by the ten largest clones. Material for sequencing was peripheral blood. The receptors shown here come from an elderly man with active or convalescent COVID-19.

The chain employs TRBV2 and TRBJ1-3, with TRBD1 matching over 7 bases. The CDR3 totals 15 residues. Trimming took 5 bases from V and 0 from J; bases not matched to a gene: 4. Germline-derived CDR1 and CDR2 are SNHLY and FYNNEI. CDR3 sequence: CASSQDRSSGNTIYF. For the CDR3, the DNA is TGTGCCAGCAGTCAGGACAGGTCCTCTGGAAACACCATATATTTT.

This sequence joins TRBV5-8 and TRBJ2-1; 7 bases line up with TRBD2. This CDR3 has 14 residues. Germline V gene data show CDR1 as SGHTS and CDR2 as YDEGEE. Losses at the gene ends were 7 bases for V and 0 bases for J; bases not matched to a gene: 4. CDR3 nucleotides: TGTGCCAGCCTGCGGGGGAGCTCCTACAATGAGCAGTTCTTC. This translates into CASLRGSSYNEQFF. The variable domain in full, with the rest retrieved from reference TRBV5-8 and TRBJ2-1, is EAGVTQSPTHLIKTRGQQATLRCSPISGHTSVYWYQQALGLGLQFLLWYDEGEERNRGNFPPRFSGRQFPNYSSELNVNALELEDSALYLCASLRGSSYNEQFFGPGTRLTVL.

This rearrangement joins TRBV5-1 to TRBJ1-1, with a weak D call TRBD1 (6 bases). The CDR3 covers 13 residues. V was pared by 4 bases and J by 6 bases, with 13 bases between. The V gene's germline CDR1 is SGHRS and CDR2 YFSETQ. The CDR3 here is CASSLVGAAEAFF. CDR3 bases: TGCGCCAGCAGCCTAGTGGGGGCGGCTGAAGCTTTCTTT.

J is TRBJ2-2 and V is TRBV6-6; TRBD1 aligns across 7 bases. The CDR3 consists of 15 residues. Germline assignment: CDR1 MNHNY and CDR2 SVGAGI (reference sequence). V dropped 4 bases and J dropped 11; count of bases not matched to a gene: 13. CDR3 nucleotide sequence: TGTGCCAGCAGTTCCCCGACCAGGGGGATTGAAGAGCTGTTTTTT. As protein: CASSSPTRGIEELFF.

The gene calls are TRBV2 and TRBJ2-6, with D perhaps matching TRBD1 (5 bases). Germline V gene lookup returns CDR1 SNHLY and CDR2 FYNNEI. The CDR3 extends over 17 amino acids. The V gene lost 8 bases and the J gene lost 0 bases, with 17 bases spanning the gap. The CDR3 coding sequence is TGTGCCAGCCAGCAGGGCGGTCTGATCTCTGGGGCCAACGTCCTGACTTTC. This translates into CASQQGGLISGANVLTF.

The V call is TRBV4-3, the J call TRBJ2-7; TRBD2 matches at 9 bases. The length of the CDR3 is 16 residues. Germline V CDR1 and CDR2: LGHNA, YSLEER. J was trimmed by 7 bases and V by 0 bases; bases with no gene match: 10. The CDR3 loop reads CASSQDSGGRAWEQYF. The CDR3 coding sequence is TGCGCCAGCAGCCAAGACTCCGGCGGGAGGGCCTGGGAGCAGTACTTC.

The V and J genes are TRBV7-8 and TRBJ2-2; 8 nucleotides agree with TRBD2. This CDR3 has 17 residues. The junction had 3 bases not matched to a gene; V was cut back by 0 bases and J by 0 bases. Germline V gene data show CDR1 as SGHVS and CDR2 as FQNEAQ. CDR3 coding DNA: TGTGCCAGCAGCTTAGCGTTGCGGGGGGCGAACACCGGGGAGCTGTTTTTT. The encoded protein is CASSLALRGANTGELFF.

The chain uses TRBV6-5 and TRBJ2-1, with D possibly TRBD2 on 6 matching bases. The CDR3 contains 11 residues. Germline V gene sequence: CDR1 MNHEY, CDR2 SVGAGI. With 6 bases removed from V and 10 bases from J, the gap between germline ends came to 10 bases. The CDR3 is CASSSGLEQFF. The DNA for the CDR3 is TGTGCCAGCAGCTCGGGACTCGAGCAGTTCTTC.

CDR3: CASSPAGYGNTIYF. In DNA form, the CDR3 reads TGTGCCAGCAGCCCCGCCGGGTATGGAAACACCATATATTTT. V is TRBV2 and J is TRBJ1-3, with no clear D. The CDR3 sequence is 14 residues long. Looked up from germline, CDR1 is SNHLY and CDR2 is FYNNEI. V was clipped by 6 bases and J by 3 bases, with 12 bases between them.

The chain is built from TRBV7-5 and TRBJ1-4. TRBV7-5 is recorded as a pseudogene. The CDR3 consists of 13 residues. CDR3 sequence reads: CVRSQLPNEKLFF. The CDR3 nucleotides read TGTGTCAGAAGCCAACTTCCTAATGAAAAACTGTTTTTT.

This clone is a singleton in its sample. The rearrangement links TRBV12-3 or TRBV12-4 to TRBJ1-1; D is possibly TRBD1 (6 bases). Trimming shortened V by 6 bases and J by 4 bases, and 12 bases separated the two germline ends. This CDR3 has 13 amino acids. The CDR3 protein is CASRKQGSTEAFF. CDR3 nucleotides: TGTGCCAGCAGGAAACAGGGCAGCACTGAAGCTTTCTTT.

The rearrangement uses TRBV6-1 and TRBJ1-6; no clear D gene. Trimming took 3 bases from V and 7 from J, leaving 4 bases between them. Germline CDR1 reads MNHNS; CDR2 reads SASEGT. The CDR3 contains 12 residues. The CDR3 bases are TGTGCCAGCAGTGACGGGAATTCACCCCTCCACTTT. It translates to CASSDGNSPLHF.